This T cell receptor (beta chain) derives from a study of CXCR3-negative and CXCR3-positive naive CD8 T cells. The overall study: Some 130 million TRB reads were obtained overall (about 1.5 +/- 0.3 million per library).

In regard to this clonotype: Its matching antigen is unknown.

TRB cDNA libraries were made by UMI-labeled 5' RACE. For each CDR3 protein, TCRdb gives one entry from its re-call of the 5' RACE reads, without DNA. The data include over 100,000 distinct CDR3 sequences; the top ten clones carry 0.45% to 0.6%. Study-level points and caveats: After cryopreservation, expression of CXCR3 was partially reduced, and most assays were run with fresh PBMCs. TRB CDR3s were more hydrophobic in CXCR3-positive than in CXCR3-negative naive cells. Diversity in memory CD8+ cells fell much lower than the comparably high levels seen in both naive subsets.

The CDR3 runs 15 residues. The germline CDR1 and CDR2 sequences are MNHEY and SVGAGI. The gene calls are TRBV6-5 and TRBJ1-1; checking the TCRdb D call of TRBD1 is not possible without DNA. The sequence was obtained from a human donor in good health. Some clones in this sample may be carry-over from other donors' samples. Sample: naive CXCR3- CD8+ T cells from blood. The subset here: CD45RO-CCR7+CD27+CD95- naive CD8+ T cells lacking CXCR3 (TNR3-). The CDR3 spells CASSYSGQMNTEAFF.